The clone carrying this T cell receptor (beta chain) was seen a single time. V lost 9 bases, J lost 3 bases, and 11 bases lay in between. This CDR3 has 12 residues. Germline V gene sequence: CDR1 KGHDR, CDR2 SFDVKD. Generated by immunoSEQ multiplex PCR, the TCRdb table keeps only in-frame clones and is missing some. The sample includes around 170,000 clones, around 80% of them seen just once. This sample was included in a study of blood T cell repertoires in COVID-19. J is TRBJ2-7 and V is TRBV24-1; possibly TRBD1 for D (5 bases). Sequenced sample: PBMCs or T cells enriched from blood (not recorded which). This clonotype was sampled from a middle-aged man who had recovered from COVID-19. CDR3 region: CATSDINYEQYF. The CDR3 nucleotides read TGTGCCACCTCGGACATCAACTACGAGCAGTACTTC.